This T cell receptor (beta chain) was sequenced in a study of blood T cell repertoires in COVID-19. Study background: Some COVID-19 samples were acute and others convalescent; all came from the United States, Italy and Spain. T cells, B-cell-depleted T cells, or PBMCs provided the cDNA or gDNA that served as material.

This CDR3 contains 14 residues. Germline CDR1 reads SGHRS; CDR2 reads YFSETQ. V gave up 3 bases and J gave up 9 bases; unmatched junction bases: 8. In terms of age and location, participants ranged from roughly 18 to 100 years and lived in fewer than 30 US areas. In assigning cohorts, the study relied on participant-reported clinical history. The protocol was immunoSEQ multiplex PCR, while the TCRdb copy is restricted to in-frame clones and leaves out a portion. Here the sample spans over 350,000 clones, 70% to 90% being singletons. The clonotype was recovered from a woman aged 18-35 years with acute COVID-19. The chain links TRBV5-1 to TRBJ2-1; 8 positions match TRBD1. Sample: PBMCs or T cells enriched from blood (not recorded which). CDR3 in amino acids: CASSWGQAESEQFF. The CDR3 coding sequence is TGCGCCAGCAGCTGGGGACAGGCTGAGAGTGAGCAGTTCTTC.